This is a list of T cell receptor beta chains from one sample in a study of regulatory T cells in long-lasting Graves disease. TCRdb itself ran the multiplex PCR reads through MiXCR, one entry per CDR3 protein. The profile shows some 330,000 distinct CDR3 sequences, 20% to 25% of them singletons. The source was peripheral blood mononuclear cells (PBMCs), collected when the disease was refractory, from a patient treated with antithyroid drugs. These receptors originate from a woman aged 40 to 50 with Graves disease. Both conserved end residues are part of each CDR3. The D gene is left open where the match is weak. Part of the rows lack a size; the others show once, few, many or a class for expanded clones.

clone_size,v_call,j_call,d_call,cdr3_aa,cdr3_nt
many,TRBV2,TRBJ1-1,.,CASGATFLTEAFF,TGTGCCAGCGGGGCAACATTTCTCACTGAAGCTTTCTTT
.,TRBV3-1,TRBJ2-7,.,CASSHLYYEQYF,TGTGCCAGCAGCCACTTGTACTACGAGCAGTACTTC
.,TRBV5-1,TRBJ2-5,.,CASSLVEGEETQYF,TGCGCCAGCAGCTTGGTAGAAGGGGAAGAGACCCAGTACTTC
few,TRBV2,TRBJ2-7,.,CASSSNEEQYF,TGTGCCAGCAGCTCAAATGAAGAGCAGTACTTC
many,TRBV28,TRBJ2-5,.,CASSFGVETQYF,TGTGCCAGCAGTTTCGGGGTAGAGACCCAGTACTTC
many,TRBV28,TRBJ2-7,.,CASSLRRVSYEQYF,TGTGCCAGCAGTTTACGCAGGGTGTCCTACGAGCAGTACTTC
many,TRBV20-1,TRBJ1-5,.,CSAREGANQPQHF,TGCAGTGCTAGAGAGGGGGCGAATCAGCCCCAGCATTTT
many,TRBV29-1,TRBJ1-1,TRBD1,CSVEEVGTGLNTEAFF,TGCAGCGTTGAAGAAGTGGGGACAGGGCTGAACACTGAAGCTTTCTTT
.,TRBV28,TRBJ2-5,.,CASSSYWGRGETQYF,TGTGCCAGCAGTTCCTACTGGGGGCGAGGAGAGACCCAGTACTTC
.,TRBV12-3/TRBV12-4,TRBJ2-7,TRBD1,CASTDRDRGRQQYF,TGTGCCAGCACCGACCGGGACAGGGGGCGCCAGCAGTACTTC
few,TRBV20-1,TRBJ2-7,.,CSAREVLKRGYEQYF,TGCAGTGCTAGAGAGGTTTTAAAACGGGGCTACGAGCAGTACTTC
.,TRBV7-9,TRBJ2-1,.,CASSVTGLLNEQFF,TGTGCCAGCAGCGTTACGGGACTTCTCAATGAGCAGTTCTTC
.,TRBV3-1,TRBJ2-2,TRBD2,CASTELAGGTGELFF,TGTGCCAGCACCGAACTAGCGGGGGGGACCGGGGAGCTGTTTTTT
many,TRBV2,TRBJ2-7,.,CASKGQYEQYF,TGTGCCAGCAAAGGCCAATACGAGCAGTACTTC
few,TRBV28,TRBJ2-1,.,CASSLLTGREFF,TGTGCCAGCAGTTTATTAACTGGGAGAGAGTTCTTC
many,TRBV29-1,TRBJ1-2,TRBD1,CSVDWTGHYGYTF,TGCAGCGTGGACTGGACAGGGCACTATGGCTACACCTTC
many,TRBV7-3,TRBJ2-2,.,CASSFAENTGELFF,TGTGCCAGCAGCTTTGCGGAAAACACCGGGGAGCTGTTTTTT
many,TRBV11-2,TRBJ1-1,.,CASSLVPDTEAFF,TGTGCCAGCAGCTTAGTGCCGGACACTGAAGCTTTCTTT
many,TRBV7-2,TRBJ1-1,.,CASRRAHLENTEAFF,TGTGCCAGCAGAAGGGCCCACCTGGAGAACACTGAAGCTTTCTTT
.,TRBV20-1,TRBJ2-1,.,CSAFGGGKAYNEQFF,TGCAGTGCCTTCGGTGGCGGGAAGGCCTACAATGAGCAGTTCTTC
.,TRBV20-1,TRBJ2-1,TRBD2,CSARSGGGYNEQFF,TGCAGTGCTAGATCGGGAGGAGGCTACAATGAGCAGTTCTTC
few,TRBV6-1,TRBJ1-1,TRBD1,CASGAGGNTEAFF,TGTGCCAGCGGTGCAGGGGGGAACACTGAAGCTTTCTTT
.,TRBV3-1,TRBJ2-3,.,CASSQDRKTDTQYF,TGTGCCAGCAGCCAAGATCGCAAGACAGATACGCAGTATTTT
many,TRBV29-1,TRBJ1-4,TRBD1,CSVGTGNNEKLFF,TGCAGCGTTGGGACAGGGAATAATGAAAAACTGTTTTTT
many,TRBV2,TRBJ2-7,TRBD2,CASSEWGRALEQYF,TGTGCCAGCAGTGAGTGGGGGAGGGCCTTAGAGCAGTACTTC
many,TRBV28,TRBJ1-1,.,CASSPRGVNTEAFF,TGTGCCAGCAGTCCTAGGGGGGTGAACACTGAAGCTTTCTTT
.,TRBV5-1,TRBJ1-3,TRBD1,CASRPDRGLFNTIYF,TGCGCCAGCAGGCCGGACAGGGGACTATTTAACACCATATATTTT
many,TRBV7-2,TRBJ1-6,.,CASSLSPGSPLHF,TGTGCCAGCAGCTTATCACCCGGTTCACCCCTCCACTTT
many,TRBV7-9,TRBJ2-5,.,CASSLGVGDWETQYF,TGTGCCAGCAGCTTAGGAGTCGGAGACTGGGAGACCCAGTACTTC
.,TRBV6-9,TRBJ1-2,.,CASSSKKGFGNYGYTF,TGTGCCAGCAGTTCAAAAAAGGGGTTTGGAAACTATGGCTACACCTTC
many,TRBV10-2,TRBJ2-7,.,CASMAYGLTYEQYF,TGCGCCAGCATGGCGTACGGGTTAACCTACGAGCAGTACTTC
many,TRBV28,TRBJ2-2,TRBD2,CASAGLVGGELFF,TGTGCCAGCGCGGGACTAGTTGGCGGGGAGCTGTTTTTT
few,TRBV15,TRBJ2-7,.,CATSRDLPSGTGSYEQYF,TGTGCCACCAGCAGAGATCTTCCGAGTGGGACTGGCTCCTACGAGCAGTACTTC
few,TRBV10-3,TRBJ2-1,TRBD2,CAISEIPSGRWNEQFF,TGTGCCATCAGTGAGATTCCTAGCGGGAGGTGGAATGAGCAGTTCTTC
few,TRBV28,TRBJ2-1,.,CASSLGPHNEQFF,TGTGCCAGCAGTTTAGGGCCCCACAATGAGCAGTTCTTC
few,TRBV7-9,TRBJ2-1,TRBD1,CASSLQDHTGANEQFF,TGTGCCAGCAGCTTACAAGACCACACAGGGGCCAATGAGCAGTTCTTC
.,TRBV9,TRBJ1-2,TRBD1,CASSVQGGGYGYTF,TGTGCCAGCAGCGTACAGGGGGGGGGCTATGGCTACACCTTC
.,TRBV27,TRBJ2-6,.,CASTEGSGANVLTF,TGTGCCTCTACGGAGGGTTCTGGGGCCAACGTCCTGACTTTC
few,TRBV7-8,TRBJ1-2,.,CASSLGWTSNYGYTF,TGTGCCAGCAGCCTCGGTTGGACATCAAACTATGGCTACACCTTC
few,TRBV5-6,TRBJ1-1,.,CASTEGPGIGYLWGTEAFF,TGTGCCAGCACCGAAGGTCCGGGTATCGGGTATCTTTGGGGCACTGAAGCTTTCTTT
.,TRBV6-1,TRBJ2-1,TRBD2,CASSRTSGRASYNEQFF,TGTGCCAGCAGCAGGACTAGCGGGAGGGCCTCCTACAATGAGCAGTTCTTC
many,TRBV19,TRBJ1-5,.,CASSIPSGYNQPQHF,TGTGCCAGTAGTATCCCTTCAGGGTACAATCAGCCCCAGCATTTT
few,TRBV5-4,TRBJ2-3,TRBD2,CASSSGTSGSWTDTQYF,TGTGCCAGCAGCTCCGGGACTAGCGGGAGTTGGACAGATACGCAGTATTTT
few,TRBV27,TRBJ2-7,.,CASSRRAWLEVDAYEQYF,TGTGCCAGCAGTCGCCGGGCTTGGCTGGAAGTGGATGCCTACGAGCAGTACTTC
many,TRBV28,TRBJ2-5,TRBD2,CATLAGGEETQYF,TGTGCCACCTTAGCGGGAGGTGAGGAGACCCAGTACTTC